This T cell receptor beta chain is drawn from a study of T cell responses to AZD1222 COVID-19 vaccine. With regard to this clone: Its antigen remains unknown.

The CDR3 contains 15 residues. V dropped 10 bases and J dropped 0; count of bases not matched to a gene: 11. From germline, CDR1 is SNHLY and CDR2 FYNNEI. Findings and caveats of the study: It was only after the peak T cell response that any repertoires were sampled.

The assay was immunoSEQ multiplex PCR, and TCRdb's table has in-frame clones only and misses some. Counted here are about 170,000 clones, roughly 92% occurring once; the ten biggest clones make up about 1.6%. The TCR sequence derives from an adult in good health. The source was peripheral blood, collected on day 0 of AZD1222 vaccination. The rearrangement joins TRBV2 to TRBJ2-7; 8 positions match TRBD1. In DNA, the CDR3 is TGTGCCACAACCCCAGGGGGCATACCCTCCTACGAGCAGTACTTC. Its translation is CATTPGGIPSYEQYF.